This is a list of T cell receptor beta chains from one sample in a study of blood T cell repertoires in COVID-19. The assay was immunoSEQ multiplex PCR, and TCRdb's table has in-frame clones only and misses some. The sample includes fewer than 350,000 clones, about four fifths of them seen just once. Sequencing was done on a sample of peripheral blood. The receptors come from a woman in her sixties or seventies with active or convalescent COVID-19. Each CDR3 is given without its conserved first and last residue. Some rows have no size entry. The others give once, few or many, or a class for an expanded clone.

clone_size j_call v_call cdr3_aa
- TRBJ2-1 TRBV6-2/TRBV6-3 ASSGAGGIYNEQF
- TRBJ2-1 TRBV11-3 ASSLHSTVSYNEQF
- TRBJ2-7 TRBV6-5 ASSYSIVGDFEQY
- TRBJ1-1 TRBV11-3 ASSPGGATNTEAF
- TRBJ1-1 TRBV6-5 ASSKNRGSEAF
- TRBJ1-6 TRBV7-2 ASSQGFGGNSPLH
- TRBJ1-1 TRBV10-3 ATSPRGQDNTEAF
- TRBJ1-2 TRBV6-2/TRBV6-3 ASSYSSETNYGYT
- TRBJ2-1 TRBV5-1 ASTGLAGGPRKDEQF
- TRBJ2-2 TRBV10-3 AILTPAGKIGTGELF
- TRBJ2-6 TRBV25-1 ASSDRRGSGANVLT
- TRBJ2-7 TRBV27 ASSLSLAGVGEQY
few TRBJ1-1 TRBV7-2 ASSLVRGTEAF
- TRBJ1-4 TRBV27 ARCPGDSNEKLF
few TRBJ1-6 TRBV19 ASSSQGAYNSPLH
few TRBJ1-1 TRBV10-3 AISESIGRSAEAF
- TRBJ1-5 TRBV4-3 ASSQTDRRNQPQH
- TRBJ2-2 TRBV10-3 AIGPTLAVTGELF
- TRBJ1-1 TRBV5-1 ASSKTGNVVGTEAF
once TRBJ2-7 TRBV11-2 ASSLGRDSYEQY
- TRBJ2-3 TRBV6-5 ASSYFGDSTDTQY
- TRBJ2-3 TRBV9 ASSASTDTQY
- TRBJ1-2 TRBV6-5 ASRKGQGYGYT
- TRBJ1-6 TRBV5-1 ASSWRRTGGDSPLH
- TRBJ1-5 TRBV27 ASSYTGGNNQPQH
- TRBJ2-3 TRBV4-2 ASSQESTSSGGASTDTQY
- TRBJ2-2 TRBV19 ASQSPPGELF
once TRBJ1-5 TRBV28 ASSLAGQRGSPQH
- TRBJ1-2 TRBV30 AWSGGAVYKGYT
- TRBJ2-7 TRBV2 ASNDGSPVYEQY